The 31 T cell receptor beta chains given below trace back to one sample, sequenced in a study of PD-1 blockade in classical Hodgkin lymphoma. Exposure to brentuximab vedotin varied, and each patient had relapsed following autologous stem cell transplantation. Clones were sequenced by immunoSEQ multiplex PCR, and TCRdb holds only the in-frame ones, with some missing. The profile shows approximately 26,000 clones, around 81% of them singletons. The sequences come from peripheral blood mononuclear cells (PBMCs), collected before the second cycle of nivolumab. All receptors come from a human donor with classical Hodgkin lymphoma.

The rearrangement links TRBV27 to TRBJ2-3; the match to TRBD2 covers 13 bases. V shed 5 bases, J shed 2 bases, and the junction held 13 bases outside the gene matches. This CDR3 has 19 residues. CDR1 MNHEY and CDR2 SMNVEV come from the germline V gene (reference sequence). CDR3 sequence (DNA): TGTGCCAGCAGTCCCGGAAGGACTAGCGGGGGCTTTTACACAGATACGCAGTATTTT. As protein: CASSPGRTSGGFYTDTQYF.

This clone has more than one count but fewer than ten. The chain couples TRBV10-3 to TRBJ1-5; D gene ambiguous. The germline V and J ends were trimmed by 10 bases and 4 bases, with 11 bases remaining between them. The CDR3 runs to 12 residues. From germline, CDR1 is ENHRY and CDR2 SYGVKD. The CDR3: CATSQANQPQHF. The CDR3 region has the DNA TGTGCCACCAGCCAGGCGAATCAGCCCCAGCATTTT.

This rearrangement joins TRBV28 to TRBJ2-7; D gene uncertain. This CDR3 contains 13 residues. V lost 2 bases and J 4 bases, leaving 9 bases between the germline ends. Germline lookup yields CDR1 MDHEN and CDR2 SYDVKM. CDR3 bases: TGTGCCAGCAGTTTAGGGGTCCCTTACGAGCAGTACTTC. Translation: CASSLGVPYEQYF.

The chain links TRBV2 to TRBJ1-3; D is ambiguous. The CDR3 runs to 17 residues. V was trimmed by 3 bases and J by 0 bases, leaving 15 bases between them. In germline, CDR1 is SNHLY, CDR2 FYNNEI. The CDR3 DNA reads as TGTGCCAGCAGTGATAGAACTCCAGCCGCCTCTGGAAACACCATATATTTT. The encoded protein is CASSDRTPAASGNTIYF.

The chain employs TRBV2 and TRBJ1-5; D unresolved. This CDR3 contains 15 residues. The V gene's germline CDR1 is SNHLY and CDR2 FYNNEI. Trimming removed 3 bases from V and 1 base from J, with 10 bases in between. The CDR3 region has the DNA TGTGCCAGCAGTGATAATCGAGTAAGCAATCAGCCCCAGCATTTT. It is translated as CASSDNRVSNQPQHF.

This clone was observed once. This chain connects TRBV5-6 to TRBJ2-7; maybe TRBD2 (6 bases). This CDR3 comprises 15 residues. V lost 0 bases and J 1 base, leaving 11 bases between the germline ends. Germline-derived CDR1 and CDR2 are SGHDT and YYEEEE. The CDR3 region has the DNA TGTGCCAGCAGCTTGGAACCCGGGACTTCCTACGAGCAGTACTTC. Amino acid sequence: CASSLEPGTSYEQYF.

This clone occurred once. The chain couples TRBV5-4 to TRBJ2-7, with 7 positions matching TRBD2. The germline gives CDR1 SGHNT, CDR2 YYREEE (reference sequence). Losses at the gene ends were 5 bases for V and 0 bases for J; bases not matched to a gene: 5. CDR3 length: 14 residues. DNA for the CDR3: TGTGCCAGCAGTGGGGAGGGAGGCTCCTACGAGCAGTACTTC. Its translation is CASSGEGGSYEQYF. The full variable domain, rest sourced from reference TRBV5-4 and TRBJ2-7, is ETGVTQSPTHLIKTRGQQVTLRCSSQSGHNTVSWYQQALGQGPQFIFQYYREEENGRGNFPPRFSGLQFPNYSSELNVNALELDDSALYLCASSGEGGSYEQYFGPGTRLTVT.

This clone was recorded once. The chain carries TRBV4-2 and TRBJ2-1; 10 nucleotides agree with TRBD2. This CDR3 is 13 amino acids long. Germline lookup yields CDR1 LGHNA and CDR2 YNFKEQ. V lost 4 bases to trimming and J lost 6 bases; unmatched junction nucleotides: 0. CDR3 amino acids: CASSPSGSNEQFF. CDR3 in DNA: TGTGCCAGCAGCCCTAGCGGGAGCAATGAGCAGTTCTTC.

The DNA of the CDR3 is TGTGCCATCAGTGAACCCGGACAGGGGACTAGCGGGAGCCTCAATGAGCAGTTCTTC. Translating it yields CAISEPGQGTSGSLNEQFF. The rearrangement joins TRBV10-3 to TRBJ2-1, with 14 bases that match TRBD2. The V and J ends lost 3 bases and 6 bases, in that order; junction bases with no gene match: 13. This CDR3 is 19 amino acids long. Germline V gene lookup returns CDR1 ENHRY and CDR2 SYGVKD.

The count of this clone is one. V gene TRBV23-1 combines with J gene TRBJ2-5; no definite D call. TRBV23-1 is labeled an ORF, and its function is uncertain. CDR3 size: 13 residues. V shed 2 bases and J shed 1 base, with 5 bases lying between them. The CDR3 DNA follows: TGCGCCAGCAGTCAACCGCCCCAAGAGACCCAGTACTTC. Its translation is CASSQPPQETQYF.

The rearrangement uses TRBV27 and TRBJ2-3; D is ambiguous. The CDR3 consists of 13 residues. Per the germline V gene, CDR1 is MNHEY and CDR2 is SMNVEV (reference sequence). Trimming removed 11 bases at V and 4 bases at J, with 16 bases between. CDR3 in amino acids: CAVSRSRADTQYF. Here the CDR3 DNA reads TGTGCCGTTTCAAGGAGTAGGGCAGATACGCAGTATTTT.

This chain uses TRBV29-1 with TRBJ2-5; a possible D gene is TRBD2 (6 bases). Trimming took off 8 bases at V and 5 bases at J, with 27 bases between the two ends. Germline values: CDR1 SQVTM, CDR2 ANQGSEA. The CDR3 length is 16 residues. The CDR3 spells CSCRRRVKSDLETQYF. In nucleotides, the CDR3 is TGCAGCTGCCGTAGGAGGGTTAAATCAGACCTGGAGACCCAGTACTTC.

J is TRBJ2-5 and V is TRBV28, with TRBD1 matching over 12 bases. The CDR3 has 17 residues. V was clipped by 5 bases and J by 2 bases; unmatched bases: 9. CDR1 and CDR2 from the germline V gene are MDHEN and SYDVKM. CDR3 sequence reads: CASSPGDRGLWQETQYF. The CDR3 DNA sequence: TGTGCCAGCAGTCCCGGGGACAGGGGGCTGTGGCAAGAGACCCAGTACTTC.

The chain recombines TRBV5-6 with TRBJ1-1, with no clear D. V was pared by 4 bases and J by 5 bases, with 21 bases between. CDR1 is SGHDT, CDR2 YYEEEE, per germline. The CDR3 runs to 16 residues. The CDR3 nucleotides are TGTGCCAGCAGCCACCGGATCAGGTCCCACGGTACTGAAGCTTTCTTT. Residues: CASSHRIRSHGTEAFF.

The chain is built from TRBV2 and TRBJ2-5, with D maybe TRBD2 (5 bases). Germline CDR1 reads SNHLY; CDR2 reads FYNNEI. V lost 3 bases to trimming and J lost 11 bases, with 22 bases between them. This CDR3 region has 15 residues. The CDR3 bases are TGTGCCAGCAGTGATTCTCGGGGTTCGGGTCGTGAGCAGTACTTC. The encoded protein is CASSDSRGSGREQYF.

This chain links TRBV5-8 with TRBJ1-1; D ambiguous. Trimming removed 0 bases from V and 0 bases from J, with 3 bases in between. Per germline, CDR1 SGHTS and CDR2 YDEGEE. There are 13 residues in the CDR3. DNA for the CDR3: TGTGCCAGCAGCTTGGAACTGAACACTGAAGCTTTCTTT. This encodes CASSLELNTEAFF.

This rearrangement joins TRBV27 to TRBJ2-7; D is unresolved. V was pared by 5 bases and J by 0 bases, with 5 bases between. This CDR3 spans 12 amino acids. Looked up from germline, CDR1 is MNHEY and CDR2 is SMNVEV (reference sequence). The CDR3 DNA follows: TGTGCCAGCAGTCCCCACTCCTACGAGCAGTACTTC. It codes for CASSPHSYEQYF.

This chain uses TRBV7-9 with TRBJ2-1; D is possibly TRBD2 (5 bases). The CDR3 extends over 15 amino acids. Trimming took off 5 bases at V and 3 bases at J, with 14 bases between the two ends. Germline V CDR1 and CDR2: SEHNR, FQNEAQ (reference sequence). The CDR3 DNA is TGTGCCAGCAGCCCCGACTTGAGCGGCTACAATGAGCAGTTCTTC. It translates to CASSPDLSGYNEQFF.

This rearrangement joins TRBV9 to TRBJ2-7, with D perhaps matching TRBD1 (5 bases). The V gene's germline CDR1 is SGDLS and CDR2 YYNGEE. The CDR3 loop spans 13 amino acids. Between the trimmed V and J ends, which lost 0 bases and 5 bases, there was a span of 9 bases. CDR3 sequence (DNA): TGTGCCAGCAGCGTAGTCTTAGGGGACGAGCAGTACTTC. The encoded protein is CASSVVLGDEQYF.

This chain links TRBV4-1 with TRBJ1-3; the match to TRBD1 covers 8 bases. Losses at the gene ends were 3 bases for V and 6 bases for J; bases not matched to a gene: 1. The germline CDR1 and CDR2 sequences are MGHRA and YSYEKL. CDR3 size: 13 residues. Here the CDR3 DNA reads TGCGCCAGCAGCCAGGGACAGGCAAACACCATATATTTT. Translated: CASSQGQANTIYF.

The chain couples TRBV28 to TRBJ2-1; 8 bases agree with TRBD1. Germline loops: CDR1 MDHEN, CDR2 SYDVKM. This CDR3 spans 12 amino acids. V dropped 7 bases and J dropped 9; count of bases not matched to a gene: 5. This CDR3 is CASTGGEAEQFF. In DNA form, the CDR3 reads TGTGCCAGCACAGGGGGCGAGGCTGAGCAGTTCTTC. The full variable domain, completed using reference TRBV28 and TRBJ2-1, is DVKVTQSSRYLVKRTGEKVFLECVQDMDHENMFWYRQDPGLGLRLIYFSYDVKMKEKGDIPEGYSVSREKKERFSLILESASTNQTSMYLCASTGGEAEQFFGPGTRLTVL.

This clone was counted between two and nine times. V gene TRBV30 combines with J gene TRBJ1-2; D is uncertain. CDR3 length: 13 residues. Trimming removed 4 bases at V and 11 bases at J, with 20 bases between. Germline values: CDR1 GTSNPN, CDR2 SVGIG (reference sequence). This chain's CDR3 is CAWKVGPSKGYTF. As DNA, the CDR3 is TGTGCCTGGAAAGTTGGTCCTTCGAAAGGATACACCTTC. Drawing the rest from reference TRBV30 and TRBJ1-2, the complete variable domain is SQTIHQWPATLVQPVGSPLSLECTVEGTSNPNLYWYRQAAGRGLQLLFYSVGIGQISSEVPQNLSASRPQDRQFILSSKKLLLSDSGFYLCAWKVGPSKGYTFGSGTRLTVV.

The chain recombines TRBV11-3 with TRBJ2-7; 8 nucleotides align to TRBD1. J lost 3 bases, V lost 4 bases, and 8 bases had no gene match. Germline V gene data show CDR1 as SGHNT and CDR2 as YENEEA. The CDR3 runs to 15 residues. DNA for the CDR3: TGTGCCAGCAGCTATGGACAGGGATCATACTACGAGCAGTACTTC. Its translation: CASSYGQGSYYEQYF.

This clone was counted a single time. The chain combines TRBV2 with TRBJ2-4; maybe TRBD1 (6 bases). The V and J ends lost 7 bases and 6 bases respectively, with 13 bases between them. This CDR3 spans 13 amino acids. The germline V gene encodes CDR1 SNHLY and CDR2 FYNNEI. CDR3 DNA: TGTGCCAGCACCCTTCAGGGGACAAACATTCAGTACTTC. It encodes CASTLQGTNIQYF.

The rearrangement joins TRBV19 to TRBJ1-1, with D perhaps TRBD1 (5 bases). Germline V CDR1 and CDR2: LNHDA, SQIVND (reference sequence). V was shortened by 3 bases and J by 9 bases, with 17 bases between the two germline ends. The CDR3 covers 14 residues. The DNA for the CDR3 is TGTGCCAGTAGTATGGGCAGGGCCCTGAACAAAGCTTTCTTT. This sequence encodes CASSMGRALNKAFF.

This clone was counted once. V and J are TRBV21-1 and TRBJ2-7; the D call in the table, TRBD2, was not verified against the DNA. TRBV21-1 is a listed pseudogene. CDR3 length: 13 residues. This chain's CDR3 is CASSKSPGYEQYF. The CDR3 DNA reads as TGTGCCAGCAGCAAAAGTCCGGGGTACGAGCAGTACTTC.

The chain recombines TRBV11-3 with TRBJ2-7; possible D gene TRBD2, 5 bases. The V end lost 5 bases, the J end lost 7 bases, and 15 bases lay between the germline ends. The CDR3 is 13 residues long. CDR1 is SGHNT, CDR2 YENEEA, per germline. CDR3 loop: CASSHETKREQYF. In nucleotides, the CDR3 is TGTGCCAGCAGCCACGAAACGAAGCGGGAGCAGTACTTC.

The chain has TRBV7-9 and TRBJ2-7; 8 nucleotides agree with TRBD2. Trimming took 5 bases from V and 4 from J; bases not matched to a gene: 7. Germline V gene data show CDR1 as SEHNR and CDR2 as FQNEAQ (reference sequence). CDR3 length: 14 amino acids. The CDR3 coding sequence is TGTGCCAGCAGCATAACCGGGACTAGTTACGAGCAGTACTTC. It codes for CASSITGTSYEQYF.

The rearrangement uses TRBV5-1 and TRBJ2-5; 7 bases are a match to TRBD1. CDR3 length equals 14 residues. Germline trimming cut 2 bases from V and 6 bases from J; bases unmatched to any gene: 7. CDR1 and CDR2 from the germline V gene are SGHRS and YFSETQ. The CDR3 is CASSFSTGKQTQYF. As DNA, the CDR3 is TGCGCCAGCAGCTTTTCGACAGGGAAACAGACCCAGTACTTC.

This chain connects TRBV28 to TRBJ2-7, with no clear D. Germline V CDR1 and CDR2: MDHEN, SYDVKM. This CDR3 region has 13 residues. Trimming cost V 7 bases and J 4 bases, with 14 bases left between them. The CDR3 loop is CASITTWGYEQYF. The DNA of the CDR3 is TGTGCCAGCATCACTACATGGGGTTACGAGCAGTACTTC.

The V call is TRBV5-1, the J call TRBJ2-3; 7 positions match TRBD2. V dropped 0 bases and J dropped 6; count of bases not matched to a gene: 1. Germline V gives CDR1 SGHRS, CDR2 YFSETQ. This CDR3 has 13 residues. CDR3 bases: TGCGCCAGCAGCTTGGACGGGAGGGATACGCAGTATTTT. It yields the protein CASSLDGRDTQYF.